The following is a T cell receptor beta chain sequence with its context. Antigen specificity is unknown. From germline, CDR1 is SGHAT and CDR2 FQNNGV. The CDR3 has 15 residues. The V gene lost 8 bases and the J gene lost 1 base, with 17 bases spanning the gap. The data derive from a study of cytomegalovirus exposure and HLA in healthy donors. PCR was performed using 60 Vbeta and 13 Jbeta primers. Profiled with immunoSEQ multiplex PCR; TCRdb holds only in-frame clones, not every one. Among 120,000 to 150,000 clones listed, 76% were seen once. Regarding the study as a whole: While the bulk of TCR sequences proved rare, some public TCRs turned up in many donors. Within a later analysis, the majority of CMV-associated TCR beta chains appeared HLA-restricted. A later analysis associated 16,951 TCR beta sequences with HLA alleles at a 0.05 false discovery rate.

The source of this sequence is a woman in her thirties or forties in good health and CMV-seronegative. The sample was PBMCs. The chain is built from TRBV11-2 and TRBJ1-2; D is perhaps TRBD1 (6 bases). The CDR3 reads CASVHPGQLNYGYTF. CDR3 DNA: TGTGCCAGCGTCCACCCCGGACAGCTTAACTATGGCTACACCTTC.